Listed below are T cell receptor beta chains from one sample, sequenced in a study of blood T cell repertoires in COVID-19. Using immunoSEQ multiplex PCR, the repertoire was profiled, and TCRdb retains in-frame clones only, with some absent. The sample yields under 150,000 clones, approximately 85% seen once. Sample: peripheral blood. These TCRs come from a woman in her sixties with COVID-19, enrolled during active disease. The CDR3 runs from the conserved cysteine through the conserved F or W. D genes are given only for firm matches. Only part of the rows carry a size: once, few, many, or a class if the clone is expanded.

CASSLGAGTPGGGYTF	TGCGCCAGCAGCTTGGGGGCGGGGACCCCTGGAGGAGGCTACACCTTC	TRBJ1-2	.	16	.	TRBV5-1
CASSLKTGQINYGYTF	TGTGCCAGCAGCCTTAAGACCGGACAGATTAACTATGGCTACACCTTC	TRBJ1-2	.	16	.	TRBV5-4
CASSARDRGYEQYF	TGTGCCAGCAGCGCCCGGGACAGGGGCTACGAGCAGTACTTC	TRBJ2-7	.	14	TRBD1	TRBV9
CASSQDATNEKLFF	TGTGCCAGCAGCCAGGATGCAACTAATGAAAAACTGTTTTTT	TRBJ1-4	.	14	.	TRBV7-6
CASSMGGISSADTQYF	TGTGCCAGTAGTATGGGAGGAATCTCGTCTGCAGATACGCAGTATTTT	TRBJ2-3	.	16	.	TRBV19
CASNPDTNTEAFF	TGTGCCAGCAACCCAGACACGAACACTGAAGCTTTCTTT	TRBJ1-1	.	13	.	TRBV2
CASSAPGREVTF	TGTGCCAGCAGCGCTCCTGGGAGAGAGGTCACCTTC	TRBJ1-2	.	12	.	TRBV11-2
CASSSDGAALGYGYTF	TGTGCCAGCAGCAGCGATGGGGCAGCCCTTGGCTATGGCTACACCTTC	TRBJ1-2	.	16	.	TRBV9
CASSVGGPQETQYF	TGTGCCAGCAGCGTCGGGGGGCCGCAGGAGACCCAGTACTTC	TRBJ2-5	.	14	.	TRBV9
CASIGQGWVDTQYF	TGTGCCAGCATTGGACAGGGGTGGGTAGATACGCAGTATTTT	TRBJ2-3	.	14	TRBD1	TRBV2
CASSRDLAGTGELFF	TGTGCCAGCAGCCGGGACTTGGCGGGCACCGGGGAGCTGTTTTTT	TRBJ2-2	.	15	.	TRBV3-1/TRBV3-2
CAISTSGGPTDTQYF	TGTGCCATCTCGACTAGCGGGGGGCCCACAGATACGCAGTATTTT	TRBJ2-3	few	15	TRBD2	TRBV24-1
CASSQWAGQSYEQYF	TGCGCCAGCAGCCAATGGGCAGGGCAGTCCTACGAGCAGTACTTC	TRBJ2-7	.	15	.	TRBV4-1
CATSDLYRGQDTQYF	TGTGCCACCAGTGATTTGTACAGGGGTCAAGATACGCAGTATTTT	TRBJ2-3	.	15	TRBD1	TRBV24-1
CASSYVSGDSLSF	TGTGCCAGCAGTTACGTCTCGGGAGACAGCCTGAGCTTC	TRBJ1-2	.	13	.	TRBV6-2/TRBV6-3
CASSDLGLAEQFF	TGTGCCAGCAGTGATCTGGGGCTAGCGGAGCAGTTCTTC	TRBJ2-1	.	13	.	TRBV2
CASSEGVRSTDTQYF	TGTGCCAGCAGTGAGGGAGTCAGGAGCACAGATACGCAGTATTTT	TRBJ2-3	.	15	.	TRBV6-1
CASSSQTGNYGYTF	TGCGCCAGCAGCTCACAGACAGGGAATTATGGCTACACCTTC	TRBJ1-2	.	14	TRBD1	TRBV5-1
CASSSDSTNEKLFF	TGTGCCAGCAGTTCCGACAGTACTAATGAAAAACTGTTTTTT	TRBJ1-4	.	14	.	TRBV6-5
CSASRQVNSPLHF	TGCAGTGCTAGTCGGCAGGTTAATTCACCCCTCCACTTT	TRBJ1-6	.	13	.	TRBV20-1
CASSLGLGTGATGELFF	TGCGCCAGCAGCTTGGGTCTAGGGACAGGGGCCACCGGGGAGCTGTTTTTT	TRBJ2-2	.	17	TRBD1	TRBV5-1
CASSPEGFYEQYF	TGTGCTAGCAGCCCGGAGGGGTTTTACGAGCAGTACTTC	TRBJ2-7	.	13	.	TRBV7-7
CATASGDRLNEKLFF	TGTGCCACCGCCTCGGGGGACAGGCTTAATGAAAAACTGTTTTTT	TRBJ1-4	.	15	TRBD1	TRBV25-1
CASSREGGFYSPLHF	TGTGCCAGCAGCCGGGAGGGGGGATTTTACTCACCCCTCCACTTT	TRBJ1-6	.	15	.	TRBV3-1/TRBV3-2
CASGTGARIDEQYF	TGTGCCAGTGGGACAGGGGCTCGGATCGACGAGCAGTACTTC	TRBJ2-7	once	14	TRBD1	TRBV9
CASSPPADYYGYTF	TGTGCCAGCTCACCACCGGCAGACTACTATGGCTACACCTTC	TRBJ1-2	.	14	.	TRBV18
CASSEARVPKDF	TGTGCCAGCAGTGAAGCTCGGGTTCCGAAGGATTTT	TRBJ2-3	.	12	.	TRBV2
CASSLTGDGYTF	TGTGCCAGCAGCCTGACAGGGGATGGCTACACCTTC	TRBJ1-2	once	12	TRBD1	TRBV6-5
CASSQGRRQGNTEAFF	TGTGCCAGCAGCCAAGGGCGTAGGCAGGGGAACACTGAAGCTTTCTTT	TRBJ1-1	.	16	.	TRBV3-1/TRBV3-2
CASSLSYPYDGYTF	TGTGCCAGCAGCCTTAGTTATCCTTATGATGGCTACACCTTC	TRBJ1-2	.	14	.	TRBV7-2
CASSLQENTEAFF	TGTGCCAGCAGCTTACAGGAAAACACTGAAGCTTTCTTT	TRBJ1-1	.	13	.	TRBV7-9
CASGHGAEPSYGYTF	TGTGCCAGCGGTCATGGGGCGGAGCCCTCATATGGCTACACCTTC	TRBJ1-2	.	15	.	TRBV7-6
CASGTGHYYEQYF	TGTGCCAGTGGGACAGGTCACTACTACGAGCAGTACTTC	TRBJ2-7	.	13	TRBD1	TRBV19
CASSLWGAGDHTQYF	TGTGCCAGCAGCTTATGGGGGGCGGGGGATCATACGCAGTATTTT	TRBJ2-3	.	15	.	TRBV5-4
CASSRDFPNYGYTF	TGTGCCAGCAGCCGGGACTTTCCTAACTATGGCTACACCTTC	TRBJ1-2	.	14	.	TRBV7-9
CASSLPGGGNSPLHF	TGCGCCAGCAGCTTGCCAGGGGGCGGCAATTCACCCCTCCACTTT	TRBJ1-6	.	15	TRBD1	TRBV5-1
CATTGLGSSKRDTQYF	TGTGCCACCACTGGACTAGGGTCCTCTAAAAGAGATACGCAGTATTTT	TRBJ2-3	.	16	TRBD2	TRBV15
CASSPQGSRGYTF	TGTGCCAGCAGCCCCCAGGGATCTAGGGGCTACACCTTC	TRBJ1-2	.	13	.	TRBV7-3
CASSLQGNQPQHF	TGTGCCAGCAGCTTACAGGGCAATCAGCCCCAGCATTTT	TRBJ1-5	.	13	.	TRBV13
CASSWTSGDSYEQYF	TGTGCCAGCTCATGGACTAGCGGGGATTCCTACGAGCAGTACTTC	TRBJ2-7	.	15	TRBD2	TRBV18
CASSLTGGSNQPQHF	TGTGCCAGCAGCCTCACGGGGGGAAGCAATCAGCCCCAGCATTTT	TRBJ1-5	.	15	.	TRBV5-5